This T cell receptor (beta chain) was identified in a study of blood T cell repertoires in COVID-19. Study as a whole: Samples taken during acute and convalescent COVID-19 were collected in the United States, Italy and Spain.

In the original processing: Amplification of reference gene primers provided the estimated nucleated cell counts. Method: immunoSEQ multiplex PCR; TCRdb's copy keeps in-frame clones and lacks some. Clonal size and the V and J genes are those of that table, whereas D and trimming came from the DNA. Of more than 300,000 clones listed, about 92% are singletons. This CDR3 is built from 15 residues. The recovered donors of Cohort 3 showed two negative PCRs, clearance, or symptom resolution. Sequenced: PBMCs or T cells enriched from blood (not recorded which). This receptor was taken from a woman in her thirties who had recovered from COVID-19. The V and J genes are TRBV21-1 and TRBJ1-2; the table names TRBD1, a call not compared with the DNA. TRBV21-1 is annotated as a pseudogene. The CDR3 sequence is CASSPYRDANYGYTF. DNA for the CDR3: TGTGCCAGCAGCCCGTACAGGGACGCTAACTATGGCTACACCTTC.